Reported below is one T cell receptor (beta chain). The data derive from a study of blood T cell repertoires in COVID-19. Authors' data handling: Nucleated cell number was recorded as an estimate derived from reference gene primer amplification. Sequencing was performed with immunoSEQ multiplex PCR; in TCRdb, only in-frame clones are kept and a portion is missing. V and J calls and clone size are as listed in that table; D and trimming were resolved from the DNA. The sample has 150,000 to 200,000 clones; around 84% are singletons. The CDR3 runs 17 residues. Germline V CDR1 and CDR2: SEHNR, FQNEAQ (reference sequence). Between the trimmed V and J ends, which lost 0 bases and 9 bases, there was a span of 23 bases.

The clonotype originates from a human donor with acute or convalescent COVID-19. The donor label of this sample is uncertain. The chain joins TRBV7-9 to TRBJ1-1; TRBD1 might be the D (6 bases). Sequenced material: peripheral blood. The CDR3 protein is CASSLALVRGPLEQAFF. The CDR3 bases are TGTGCCAGCAGCTTAGCCCTTGTCAGGGGACCACTAGAGCAAGCTTTCTTT.